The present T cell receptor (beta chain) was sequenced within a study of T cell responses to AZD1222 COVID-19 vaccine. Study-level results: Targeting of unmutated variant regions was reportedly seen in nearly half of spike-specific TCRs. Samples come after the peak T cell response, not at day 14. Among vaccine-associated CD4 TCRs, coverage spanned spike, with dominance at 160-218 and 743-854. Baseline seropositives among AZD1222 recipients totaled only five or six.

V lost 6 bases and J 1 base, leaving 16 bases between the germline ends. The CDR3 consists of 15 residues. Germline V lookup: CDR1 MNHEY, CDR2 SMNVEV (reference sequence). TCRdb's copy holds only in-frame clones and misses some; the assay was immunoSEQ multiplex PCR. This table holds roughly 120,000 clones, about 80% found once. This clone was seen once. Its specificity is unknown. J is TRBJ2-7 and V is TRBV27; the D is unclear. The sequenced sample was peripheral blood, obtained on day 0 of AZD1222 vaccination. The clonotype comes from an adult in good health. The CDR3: CASSLGNTWSYEQYF. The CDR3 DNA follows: TGTGCCAGCAGCCTAGGGAACACCTGGTCCTACGAGCAGTACTTC.